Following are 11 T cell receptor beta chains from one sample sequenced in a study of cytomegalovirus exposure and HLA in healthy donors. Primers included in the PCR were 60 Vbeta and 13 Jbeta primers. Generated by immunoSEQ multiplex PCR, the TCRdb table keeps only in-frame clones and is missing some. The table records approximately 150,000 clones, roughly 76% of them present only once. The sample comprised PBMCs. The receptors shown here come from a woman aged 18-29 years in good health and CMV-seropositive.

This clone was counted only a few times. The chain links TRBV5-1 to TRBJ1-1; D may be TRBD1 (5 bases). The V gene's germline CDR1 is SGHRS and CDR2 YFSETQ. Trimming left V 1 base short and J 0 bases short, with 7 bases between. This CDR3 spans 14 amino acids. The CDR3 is CASSLTGLNTEAFF. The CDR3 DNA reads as TGCGCCAGCAGCTTGACAGGATTGAACACTGAAGCTTTCTTT.

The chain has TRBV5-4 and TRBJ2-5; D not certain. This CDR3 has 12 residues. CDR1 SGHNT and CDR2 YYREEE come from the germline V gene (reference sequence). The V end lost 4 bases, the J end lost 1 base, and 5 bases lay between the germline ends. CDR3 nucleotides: TGTGCCAGCAGCGGGCTCCAAGAGACCCAGTACTTC. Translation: CASSGLQETQYF.

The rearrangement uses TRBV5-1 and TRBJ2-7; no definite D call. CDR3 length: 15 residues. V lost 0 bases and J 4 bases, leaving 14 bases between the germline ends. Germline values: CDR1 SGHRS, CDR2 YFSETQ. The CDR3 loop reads CASSLDGFVSYEQYF. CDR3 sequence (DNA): TGCGCCAGCAGCTTGGACGGTTTTGTTTCTTACGAGCAGTACTTC.

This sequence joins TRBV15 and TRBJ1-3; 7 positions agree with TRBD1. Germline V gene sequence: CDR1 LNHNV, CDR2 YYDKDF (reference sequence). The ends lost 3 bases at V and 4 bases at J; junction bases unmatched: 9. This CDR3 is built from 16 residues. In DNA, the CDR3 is TGTGCCACCAGCAGGGGAACAGGGGACCTCGGAAACACCATATATTTT. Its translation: CATSRGTGDLGNTIYF.

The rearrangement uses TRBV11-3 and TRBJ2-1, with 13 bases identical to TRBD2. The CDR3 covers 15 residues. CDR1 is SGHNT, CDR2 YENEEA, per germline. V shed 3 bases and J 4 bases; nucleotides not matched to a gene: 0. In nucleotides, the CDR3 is TGTGCCAGCAGCTTGGGACTAGCGGGGTACAATGAGCAGTTCTTC. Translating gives CASSLGLAGYNEQFF.

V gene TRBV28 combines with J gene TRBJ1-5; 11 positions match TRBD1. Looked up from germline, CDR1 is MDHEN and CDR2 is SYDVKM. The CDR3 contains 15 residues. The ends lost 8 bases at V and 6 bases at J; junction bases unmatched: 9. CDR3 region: CASAVGTGGIQPQHF. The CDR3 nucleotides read TGTGCCAGCGCTGTTGGGACAGGGGGTATTCAGCCCCAGCATTTT.

The CDR3 here is CASSGRDRASYEQYF. As DNA, the CDR3 is TGTGCCAGCAGTGGGAGGGACAGGGCTTCCTACGAGCAGTACTTC. The V gene is TRBV6-1, the J gene TRBJ2-7; 9 bases map to TRBD1. Germline values: CDR1 MNHNS, CDR2 SASEGT. Trimming removed 4 bases from V and 1 base from J; junction bases left unmatched: 5. This CDR3 contains 15 residues.

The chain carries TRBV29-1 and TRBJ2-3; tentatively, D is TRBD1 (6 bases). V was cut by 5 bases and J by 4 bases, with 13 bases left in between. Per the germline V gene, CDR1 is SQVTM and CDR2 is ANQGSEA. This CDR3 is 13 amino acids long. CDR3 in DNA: TGCAGCGTTCACAAAACAGGGTCAGATACGCAGTATTTT. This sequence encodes CSVHKTGSDTQYF.

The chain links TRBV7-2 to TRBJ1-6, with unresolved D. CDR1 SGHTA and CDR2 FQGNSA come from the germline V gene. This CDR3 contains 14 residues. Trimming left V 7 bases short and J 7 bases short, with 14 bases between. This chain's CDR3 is CASTARGPNSPLHF. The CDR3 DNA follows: TGTGCCAGCACCGCACGAGGGCCGAATTCACCCCTCCACTTT.

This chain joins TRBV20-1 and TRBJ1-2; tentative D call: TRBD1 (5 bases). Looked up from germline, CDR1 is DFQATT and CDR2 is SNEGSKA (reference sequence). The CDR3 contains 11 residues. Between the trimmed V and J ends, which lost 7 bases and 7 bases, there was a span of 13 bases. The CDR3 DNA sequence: TGCAGTGATACGACAGTGGGTGGCTACACCTTC. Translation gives CSDTTVGGYTF.

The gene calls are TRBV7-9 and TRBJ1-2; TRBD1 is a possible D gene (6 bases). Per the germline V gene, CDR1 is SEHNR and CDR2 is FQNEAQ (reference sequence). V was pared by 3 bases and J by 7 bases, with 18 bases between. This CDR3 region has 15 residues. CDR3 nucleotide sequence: TGTGCCAGCAGCTTGCCCGCGGGGGCAGGTGGTGGCTACACCTTC. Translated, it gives CASSLPAGAGGGYTF.